This T cell receptor beta chain comes out of a study of blood T cell repertoires in COVID-19. Looking at the study overall: T cells, B-cell-depleted T cells, or PBMCs provided the cDNA or gDNA that served as material.

Authors' data handling: Estimation of nucleated cell counts relied on the amplification of reference gene primers. Assay: immunoSEQ multiplex PCR; the TCRdb copy retains only in-frame clones and omits some. V and J calls and clone size are as listed in that table; D and trimming were resolved from the DNA. The profile shows about 190,000 clones, around 85% of them singletons. This clone was detected only once. Germline loops: CDR1 MNHEY, CDR2 SMNVEV (reference sequence). The CDR3 extends over 17 amino acids. The germline V and J ends were trimmed by 8 bases and 0 bases, with 22 bases remaining between them.

The chain links TRBV27 to TRBJ2-5; D may be TRBD2 (6 bases). Source material: peripheral blood. The receptor was isolated from a woman between 50 and 59 years old with acute or convalescent COVID-19. The CDR3 loop reads CASHSGERRVHQETQYF. CDR3 bases: TGTGCCAGCCATTCGGGGGAGCGGCGGGTCCACCAAGAGACCCAGTACTTC.